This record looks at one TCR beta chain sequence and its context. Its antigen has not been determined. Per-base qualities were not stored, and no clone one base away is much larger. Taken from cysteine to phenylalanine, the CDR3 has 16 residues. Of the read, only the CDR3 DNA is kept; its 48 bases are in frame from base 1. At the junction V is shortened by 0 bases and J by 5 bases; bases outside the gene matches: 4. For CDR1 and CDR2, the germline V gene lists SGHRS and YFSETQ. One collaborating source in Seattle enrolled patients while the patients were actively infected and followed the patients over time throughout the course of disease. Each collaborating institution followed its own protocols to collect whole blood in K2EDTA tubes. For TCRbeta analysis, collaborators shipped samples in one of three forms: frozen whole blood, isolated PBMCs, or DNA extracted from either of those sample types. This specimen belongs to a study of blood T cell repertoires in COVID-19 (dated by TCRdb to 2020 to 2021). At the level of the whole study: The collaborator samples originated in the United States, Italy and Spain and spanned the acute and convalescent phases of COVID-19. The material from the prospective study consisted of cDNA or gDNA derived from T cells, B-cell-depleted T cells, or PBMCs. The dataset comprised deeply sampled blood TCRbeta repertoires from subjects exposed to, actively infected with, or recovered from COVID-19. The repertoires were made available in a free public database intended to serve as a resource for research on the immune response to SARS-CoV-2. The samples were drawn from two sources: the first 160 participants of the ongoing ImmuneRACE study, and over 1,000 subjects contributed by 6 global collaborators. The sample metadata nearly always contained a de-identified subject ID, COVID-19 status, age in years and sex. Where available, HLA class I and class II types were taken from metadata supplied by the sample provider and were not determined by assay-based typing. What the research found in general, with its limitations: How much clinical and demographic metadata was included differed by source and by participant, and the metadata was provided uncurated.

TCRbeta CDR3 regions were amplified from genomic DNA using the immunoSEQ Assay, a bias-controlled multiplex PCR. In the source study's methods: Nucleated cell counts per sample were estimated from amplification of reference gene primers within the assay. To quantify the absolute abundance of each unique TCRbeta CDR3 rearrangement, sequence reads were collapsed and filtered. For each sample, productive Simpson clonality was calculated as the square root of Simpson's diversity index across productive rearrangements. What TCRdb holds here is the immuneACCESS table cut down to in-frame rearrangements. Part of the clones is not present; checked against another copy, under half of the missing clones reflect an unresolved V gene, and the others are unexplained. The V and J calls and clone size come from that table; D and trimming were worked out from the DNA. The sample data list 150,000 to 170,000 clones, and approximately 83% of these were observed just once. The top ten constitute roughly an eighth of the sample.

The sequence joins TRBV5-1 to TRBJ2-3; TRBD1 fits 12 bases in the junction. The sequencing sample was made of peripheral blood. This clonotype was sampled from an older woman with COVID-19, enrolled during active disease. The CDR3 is CASSLDRDRGQDTQYF. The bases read TGCGCCAGCAGCTTGGACCGGGACAGGGGGCAAGATACGCAGTATTTT.